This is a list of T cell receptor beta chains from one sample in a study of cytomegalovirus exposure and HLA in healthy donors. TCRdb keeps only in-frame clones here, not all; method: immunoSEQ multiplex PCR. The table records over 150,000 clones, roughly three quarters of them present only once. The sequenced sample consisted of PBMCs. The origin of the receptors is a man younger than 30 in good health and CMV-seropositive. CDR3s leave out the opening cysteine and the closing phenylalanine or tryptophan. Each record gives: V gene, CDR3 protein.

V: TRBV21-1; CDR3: ASSTATGNTEAF
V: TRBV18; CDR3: ASSLDRLKNTEAF
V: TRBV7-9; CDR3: ASSPLLAGGPTGELF
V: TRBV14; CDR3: ASSLSEYRDYGYT
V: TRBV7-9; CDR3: ASKGTTSGGTDTQY
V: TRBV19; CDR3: ASITGPDTGELF
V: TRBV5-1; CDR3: ASSPTSGSSATGELF
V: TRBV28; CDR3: ASSLSDTQY
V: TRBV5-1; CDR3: ASSYDSVGVSYEQY
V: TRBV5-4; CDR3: ASSAQGALKETQY
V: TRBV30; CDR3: AWRGLAGAAGTGELF
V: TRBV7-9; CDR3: ASSLDSPYGYT
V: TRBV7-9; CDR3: ASSPGTEGLF
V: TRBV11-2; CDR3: ASSTIRGRTYEQY
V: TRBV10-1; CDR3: ASSDETGQDGEQPQH
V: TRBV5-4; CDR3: ASSPEGAPYNSPLH
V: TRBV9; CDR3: ASSVMEGRETQY
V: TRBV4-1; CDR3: ASSQEGDTDSNQPQH
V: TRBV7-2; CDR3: ASSSRSTSGSYEQY
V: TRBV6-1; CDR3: ASRQNPQASSEQF
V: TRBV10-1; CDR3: ASSESFSNTDTQY
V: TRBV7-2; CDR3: ASSLPSGKSNTGELF
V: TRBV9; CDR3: ASSVAGGQPQH
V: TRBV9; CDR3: ASSATSGSSYEQY
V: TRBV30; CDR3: AWGTGTEAF
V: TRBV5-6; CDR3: ASSLRSTYQNTEAF
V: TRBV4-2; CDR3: ASSQSSVTLREQY
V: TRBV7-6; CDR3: ASSERTGFSYNEQF
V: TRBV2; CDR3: ATTSRDSFSYEQY
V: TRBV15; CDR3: ATSPPEGREPFEQF
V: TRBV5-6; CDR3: ASSLRGRGANVLT